This passage covers 13 T cell receptor beta chains from one sample sequenced in a study of T cells expressing NK-cell markers. No DNA is given; TCRdb re-called the 5' RACE reads and lists each CDR3 protein once. The repertoire table contains some 460,000 distinct CDR3 sequences. The source material was blood T cells: a sorted CD56 or NKG2C T cell subset, CD4+ or CD8+ T cells, or bulk PBMC T cells (not recorded which). The receptors originated from a woman between 45 and 60 years old in good health.

The chain uses TRBV20-1 and TRBJ1-1; TCRdb picks TRBD1, but there is no DNA to check that call. The CDR3 contains 15 residues. Germline CDR1 is DFQATT and CDR2 is SNEGSKA (reference sequence). CDR3 amino acids: CSARGGGQGETEAFF.

V and J are TRBV6-5 and TRBJ2-1. This CDR3 is built from 15 residues. CDR1 and CDR2 (germline): MNHEY, SVGAGI. The CDR3 reads CASSYSGASFNEQFF.

The chain links TRBV5-5 to TRBJ2-4. CDR1 SGHKS and CDR2 YYEKEE come from the germline V gene (reference sequence). The CDR3 loop spans 14 amino acids. This chain's CDR3 is CASSQLLAKNIQYF.

V and J are TRBV5-1 and TRBJ1-1; lacking DNA, the TRBD1 call made by TCRdb goes unchecked. CDR3 length: 20 residues. From germline, CDR1 is SGHRS and CDR2 YFSETQ. CDR3 loop: CASSHPKRGGTGSLNTEAFF. Using reference TRBV5-1 and TRBJ1-1 for the parts outside the CDR3, the full variable domain is KAGVTQTPRYLIKTRGQQVTLSCSPISGHRSVSWYQQTPGQGLQFLFEYFSETQRNKGNFPGRFSGRQFSNSRSEMNVSTLELGDSALYLCASSHPKRGGTGSLNTEAFFGQGTRLTVV.

The rearrangement joins TRBV20-1 to TRBJ2-1; there is no DNA to check the TCRdb D call of TRBD2. The germline V gene has CDR1 DFQATT and CDR2 SNEGSKA (reference sequence). CDR3 length: 12 amino acids. The CDR3: CSARRALHEQFF.

V usage is TRBV15 and J usage is TRBJ2-6. This CDR3 contains 14 residues. Germline V gives CDR1 LNHNV, CDR2 YYDKDF (reference sequence). CDR3 region: CATRQSSGANVLTF.

This sequence joins TRBV10-3 and TRBJ2-7; TCRdb proposes TRBD1, but this gene call is untestable without DNA. Germline V gene sequence: CDR1 ENHRY, CDR2 SYGVKD. The CDR3 sequence is 15 residues long. CDR3 protein: CASRQARGQVYEQYF.

This rearrangement joins TRBV28 to TRBJ1-6. The CDR3 sequence is 15 residues long. The germline CDR1 and CDR2 sequences are MDHEN and SYDVKM. Here the CDR3 reads CASSFSPLHNSPLHF.

This chain joins TRBV7-6 and TRBJ1-4. The CDR3 is 13 amino acids. The germline gives CDR1 SGHVS, CDR2 FNYEAQ. The chain's CDR3 is CASRVSTNEKLFF.

This chain joins TRBV7-9 and TRBJ1-1; the TRBD1 assignment by TCRdb is unverifiable without DNA. The germline V gene has CDR1 SEHNR and CDR2 FQNEAQ (reference sequence). This CDR3 region has 18 residues. This chain's CDR3 is CASSWRAGTGGASSEAFF.

The chain joins TRBV20-1 to TRBJ1-4; TCRdb designates TRBD1, a call that cannot be tested without DNA. The CDR3 runs to 14 residues. The germline V gene has CDR1 DFQATT and CDR2 SNEGSKA (reference sequence). CDR3: CSAIGDRGNEKLFF.

The V gene is TRBV20-1, the J gene TRBJ2-4; the TCRdb call, TRBD2, lacks DNA for checking. The CDR3 is 17 amino acids. The germline V gene has CDR1 DFQATT and CDR2 SNEGSKA (reference sequence). CDR3 sequence: CSAKTAGPDGSKNIQYF.

The rearrangement uses TRBV20-1 and TRBJ2-1; checking the TCRdb D call of TRBD1 is not possible without DNA. This CDR3 spans 17 amino acids. Germline CDR1 DFQATT, CDR2 SNEGSKA (reference sequence). This CDR3 reads CSARDVTSGGAYNEQFF.